This TCR beta chain is drawn from a study of CD4+ T cells in melanoma. Clones were sequenced by immunoSEQ multiplex PCR, and TCRdb holds only the in-frame ones, with some missing. The sample shows 15,000 to 20,000 clones, 83% of them seen only once. This clone was seen only a few times. Its antigen is undetermined. Findings of the study overall: CD8+ T cell, macrophage and B cell function reportedly correlated with neoantigen-specific CD4+ T cells. Diverse differentiation states were reported for melanoma neoantigen-specific CD4+ T cells.

The V gene's germline CDR1 is SNHLY and CDR2 FYNNEI. The V end lost 4 bases, the J end lost 3 bases, and 13 bases lay between the germline ends. The CDR3 loop spans 14 amino acids. The sequenced sample was cells from a culture (not recorded whether cultured in vitro). The sequence was collected from a human donor with melanoma. The genes are TRBV2 and TRBJ2-7; TRBD2 is a possible D gene (6 bases). Here the CDR3 reads CASSATGLGYEQYF. The DNA of the CDR3 is TGTGCCAGCAGTGCAACGGGACTCGGCTACGAGCAGTACTTC.